A selection of T cell receptor beta chains follows, all from one sample in a study of long-term antiretroviral therapy in people with HIV. Using immunoSEQ multiplex PCR, the repertoire was profiled, and TCRdb retains in-frame clones only, with some absent. There are tens of thousands of clones in the sample; nearly 90% occur only once, and 10% to 15% lies in the top ten. The sequences come from unsorted PBMCs, collected 1.1 years after starting antiretroviral therapy. The receptors here all came from a man aged 18 to 35 with HIV. Each CDR3 is given with its conserved first and last residue. The order of the fields is V gene, J gene, clone size, D gene, CDR3 protein, CDR3 DNA. A D gene is named only where the DNA matches it firmly. Some rows have no size entry. The others give once, few or many, or a class for an expanded clone.

v_gene: TRBV9
j_gene: TRBJ1-2
abundance: .
d_gene: .
CDR3aa: CASSVAVNYGYTF
CDR3nt: TGTGCCAGCAGCGTTGCAGTGAACTATGGCTACACCTTC

v_gene: TRBV19
j_gene: TRBJ1-2
abundance: once
d_gene: .
CDR3aa: CASSDPRRGSFDYGYTF
CDR3nt: TGTGCCAGTAGTGATCCCCGCAGGGGATCTTTTGACTATGGCTACACCTTC

v_gene: TRBV7-2
j_gene: TRBJ2-5
abundance: .
d_gene: TRBD2
CDR3aa: CASSLRLAGGETQYF
CDR3nt: TGTGCCAGCAGCTTAAGACTAGCGGGGGGGGAGACCCAGTACTTC

v_gene: TRBV5-4
j_gene: TRBJ2-1
abundance: .
d_gene: .
CDR3aa: CASSLLPYNEQFF
CDR3nt: TGTGCCAGCAGCTTGCTTCCCTACAATGAGCAGTTCTTC

v_gene: TRBV6-5
j_gene: TRBJ2-1
abundance: .
d_gene: TRBD1
CDR3aa: CASSFGQGGNNEQFF
CDR3nt: TGTGCCAGCAGTTTCGGACAGGGGGGTAACAATGAGCAGTTCTTC

v_gene: TRBV6-5
j_gene: TRBJ2-5
abundance: once
d_gene: .
CDR3aa: CASSYAGMPRGTQYF
CDR3nt: TGTGCCAGCAGTTACGCGGGAATGCCAAGAGGGACCCAGTACTTC

v_gene: TRBV30
j_gene: TRBJ2-1
abundance: .
d_gene: .
CDR3aa: CAWSTEGGAYNEQFF
CDR3nt: TGTGCCTGGAGTACGGAGGGGGGGGCCTACAATGAGCAGTTCTTC

v_gene: TRBV7-9
j_gene: TRBJ1-2
abundance: .
d_gene: .
CDR3aa: CASSRVLYGYTF
CDR3nt: TGTGCCAGCAGCCGGGTCCTCTATGGCTACACCTTC

v_gene: TRBV13
j_gene: TRBJ2-7
abundance: once
d_gene: .
CDR3aa: CASSLELANYEQYF
CDR3nt: TGTGCCAGCAGCTTAGAACTAGCTAACTACGAGCAGTACTTC

v_gene: TRBV6-4
j_gene: TRBJ1-2
abundance: .
d_gene: .
CDR3aa: CASSDGDRSEYTF
CDR3nt: TGTGCCAGCAGTGACGGCGACAGGAGCGAGTACACCTTC

v_gene: TRBV21-1
j_gene: TRBJ1-1
abundance: .
d_gene: .
CDR3aa: CASSSRTEEAFF
CDR3nt: TGTGCCAGCAGCTCTCGGACGGAAGAAGCTTTCTTT

v_gene: TRBV7-2
j_gene: TRBJ2-7
abundance: .
d_gene: TRBD2
CDR3aa: CASSPRGGIDEQYF
CDR3nt: TGTGCCAGCAGCCCGCGGGGGGGGATCGACGAGCAGTACTTC

v_gene: TRBV7-6
j_gene: TRBJ2-2
abundance: .
d_gene: TRBD2
CDR3aa: CASSLRLAGGDTGELFF
CDR3nt: TGTGCCAGCAGCTTACGACTAGCGGGGGGGGACACCGGGGAGCTGTTTTTT

v_gene: TRBV11-2
j_gene: TRBJ1-1
abundance: .
d_gene: .
CDR3aa: CASSPSSGATEAFF
CDR3nt: TGTGCCAGCAGCCCTAGTAGTGGGGCTACTGAAGCTTTCTTT

v_gene: TRBV9
j_gene: TRBJ1-5
abundance: .
d_gene: TRBD1
CDR3aa: CASSETGGGNQPQHF
CDR3nt: TGTGCCAGCAGCGAGACAGGGGGAGGCAATCAGCCCCAGCATTTT

v_gene: TRBV7-2
j_gene: TRBJ2-7
abundance: .
d_gene: TRBD1
CDR3aa: CASSLAGGPYEQYF
CDR3nt: TGTGCCAGCAGCTTAGCAGGGGGCCCATACGAGCAGTACTTC

v_gene: TRBV6-5
j_gene: TRBJ1-5
abundance: .
d_gene: .
CDR3aa: CASRRHEGHQPQHF
CDR3nt: TGTGCCAGCAGGAGACACGAGGGACATCAGCCCCAGCATTTT

v_gene: TRBV7-8
j_gene: TRBJ2-4
abundance: .
d_gene: .
CDR3aa: CASSLVEAKNIQYF
CDR3nt: TGTGCCAGCAGCTTAGTGGAAGCCAAAAACATTCAGTACTTC

v_gene: TRBV9
j_gene: TRBJ1-2
abundance: .
d_gene: .
CDR3aa: CASSVVVGTNYGYTF
CDR3nt: TGTGCCAGCAGCGTAGTCGTCGGAACGAACTATGGCTACACCTTC

v_gene: TRBV28
j_gene: TRBJ2-7
abundance: .
d_gene: TRBD2
CDR3aa: CASTLAGVKEQYF
CDR3nt: TGTGCCAGCACCCTAGCGGGAGTGAAGGAGCAGTACTTC

v_gene: TRBV6-5
j_gene: TRBJ1-1
abundance: .
d_gene: .
CDR3aa: CASSYSSGGTEAFF
CDR3nt: TGTGCCAGCAGTTACTCGAGTGGAGGCACTGAAGCTTTCTTT

v_gene: TRBV14
j_gene: TRBJ2-3
abundance: .
d_gene: TRBD2
CDR3aa: CASSQGLAGVTDTQYF
CDR3nt: TGTGCCAGCAGCCAAGGACTAGCGGGGGTCACAGATACGCAGTATTTT

v_gene: TRBV5-1
j_gene: TRBJ2-1
abundance: .
d_gene: .
CDR3aa: CASSLGNEQFF
CDR3nt: TGCGCCAGCAGCTTGGGGAATGAGCAGTTCTTC

v_gene: TRBV7-9
j_gene: TRBJ2-3
abundance: .
d_gene: TRBD1
CDR3aa: CASSSYSTGETQYF
CDR3nt: TGTGCCAGCAGCTCCTACTCGACAGGGGAAACGCAGTATTTT

v_gene: TRBV6-1
j_gene: TRBJ2-3
abundance: .
d_gene: .
CDR3aa: CASSGRTGDTQYF
CDR3nt: TGTGCCAGCAGTGGCCGGACTGGAGATACGCAGTATTTT

v_gene: TRBV27
j_gene: TRBJ1-2
abundance: few
d_gene: .
CDR3aa: CASSPQGLDYGYTF
CDR3nt: TGTGCCAGCAGCCCACAGGGTCTGGACTATGGCTACACCTTC

v_gene: TRBV2
j_gene: TRBJ2-7
abundance: .
d_gene: .
CDR3aa: CASSVFARGARGFHEQYF
CDR3nt: TGTGCCAGCAGTGTTTTTGCCCGCGGCGCGAGAGGGTTCCACGAGCAGTACTTC

v_gene: TRBV5-4
j_gene: TRBJ2-7
abundance: .
d_gene: .
CDR3aa: CASSAGVHSYEQYF
CDR3nt: TGTGCCAGCAGCGCCGGGGTACACTCCTACGAGCAGTACTTC